This TCR beta chain was identified in a study of blood T cell repertoires in COVID-19. Study context: The United States, Italy and Spain were the sources of the acute and convalescent COVID-19 samples. Sources were T cells, B-cell-depleted T cells, or PBMCs; the material itself was cDNA or gDNA.

Original handling: The assay estimated nucleated cells by amplifying reference gene primers. Generated by immunoSEQ multiplex PCR, the TCRdb table keeps only in-frame clones and is missing some. V and J calls and clone size are given by that table; D and trimming were obtained from the DNA. The data show about 90,000 clones, 81% seen once. Per the germline V gene, CDR1 is MDHEN and CDR2 is SYDVKM. Trimming pared 5 bases from V and 8 bases from J, leaving 18 bases between. This CDR3 spans 14 amino acids. The sequencing sample was made of peripheral blood. This TCR derives from a man older than 75 with active or convalescent COVID-19. This chain uses TRBV28 with TRBJ1-1; D might be TRBD1 (5 bases). The CDR3: CASSPLVVGGEAFF. CDR3 nucleotides: TGTGCCAGCAGTCCTCTTGTGGTGGGGGGGGAAGCTTTCTTT.